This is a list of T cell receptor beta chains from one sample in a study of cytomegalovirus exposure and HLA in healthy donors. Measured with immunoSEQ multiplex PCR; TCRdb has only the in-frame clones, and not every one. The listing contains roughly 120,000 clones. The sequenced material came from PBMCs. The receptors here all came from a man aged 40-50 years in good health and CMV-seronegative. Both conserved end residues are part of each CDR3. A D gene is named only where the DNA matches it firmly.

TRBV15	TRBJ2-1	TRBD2	CATSTRIAGSSYNEQFF	TGTGCCACCAGCACAAGAATAGCGGGGAGCTCCTACAATGAGCAGTTCTTC
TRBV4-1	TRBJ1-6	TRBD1	CASSQGNRGYNSPLHF	TGCGCCAGCAGCCAAGGAAACAGGGGATATAATTCACCCCTCCACTTT
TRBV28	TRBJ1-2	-	CASSLSRTVLAF	TGTGCCAGCAGTTTATCCCGTACAGTTCTCGCCTTC
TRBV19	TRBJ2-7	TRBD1	CASSIRGTGGPEQYF	TGTGCCAGCAGTATACGGGGGACAGGGGGACCCGAGCAGTACTTC
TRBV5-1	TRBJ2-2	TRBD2	CASSLVVAGGTGELFF	TGCGCCAGCAGCTTGGTGGTAGCGGGAGGCACCGGGGAGCTGTTTTTT
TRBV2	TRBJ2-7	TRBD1	CASSGGQGAYEQYF	TGTGCCAGCAGTGGTGGACAGGGGGCTTACGAGCAGTACTTC
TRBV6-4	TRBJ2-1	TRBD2	CASSDSLAGYNEQFF	TGTGCCAGCAGTGACTCACTAGCGGGCTACAATGAGCAGTTCTTC
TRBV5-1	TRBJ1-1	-	CASSSGTLVVAEAFF	TGCGCCAGCAGCTCAGGCACCCTGGTAGTTGCTGAAGCTTTCTTT
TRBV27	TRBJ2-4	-	CASSVQGSGAKNIQYF	TGTGCCAGCAGTGTACAGGGATCAGGGGCCAAAAACATTCAGTACTTC
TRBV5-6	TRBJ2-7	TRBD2	CASSSEREEASLEQYF	TGTGCCAGCAGCTCGGAGCGGGAGGAAGCGTCCCTCGAGCAGTACTTC
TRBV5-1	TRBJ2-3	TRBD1	CASKMTGKDTDTQYF	TGCGCCAGCAAAATGACAGGGAAAGACACAGATACGCAGTATTTT
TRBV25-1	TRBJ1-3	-	CASSLEVAGNTIYF	TGTGCCAGCAGCCTGGAGGTCGCTGGAAACACCATATATTTT
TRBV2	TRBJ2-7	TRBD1	CARSRLGQGPYEQYF	TGTGCCAGGTCCCGTTTAGGACAGGGACCCTACGAGCAGTACTTC
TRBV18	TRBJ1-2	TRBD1	CASSGQGYGYTF	TGTGCCAGCTCAGGACAGGGTTATGGCTACACCTTC
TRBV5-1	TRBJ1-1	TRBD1	CASSFGTGGTEAFF	TGCGCCAGCAGCTTCGGGACAGGGGGCACTGAAGCTTTCTTT
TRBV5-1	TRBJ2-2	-	CASSFSGKTTGELFF	TGCGCCAGCAGCTTTAGCGGAAAGACCACCGGGGAGCTGTTTTTT
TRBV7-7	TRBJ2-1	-	CASSPQATWEEQFF	TGTGCTAGCAGCCCCCAAGCCACTTGGGAGGAGCAGTTCTTC
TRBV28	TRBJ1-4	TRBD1	CASNIPGQGKKLFF	TGTGCCAGCAACATACCGGGACAGGGGAAAAAACTGTTTTTT
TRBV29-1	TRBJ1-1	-	CSVRGGPGTEAFF	TGCAGCGTTCGCGGGGGGCCGGGGACTGAAGCTTTCTTT
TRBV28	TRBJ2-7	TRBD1	CASGQVGLTIRYEQYF	TGTGCCAGCGGACAGGTGGGGCTCACTATACGCTACGAGCAGTACTTC
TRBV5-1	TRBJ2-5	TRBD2	CASSWGLGGETQYF	TGCGCCAGCAGCTGGGGACTAGGGGGTGAGACCCAGTACTTC
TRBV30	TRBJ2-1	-	CAWSVLDFAGGNEQFF	TGTGCCTGGAGTGTACTCGACTTCGCTGGCGGCAATGAGCAGTTCTTC